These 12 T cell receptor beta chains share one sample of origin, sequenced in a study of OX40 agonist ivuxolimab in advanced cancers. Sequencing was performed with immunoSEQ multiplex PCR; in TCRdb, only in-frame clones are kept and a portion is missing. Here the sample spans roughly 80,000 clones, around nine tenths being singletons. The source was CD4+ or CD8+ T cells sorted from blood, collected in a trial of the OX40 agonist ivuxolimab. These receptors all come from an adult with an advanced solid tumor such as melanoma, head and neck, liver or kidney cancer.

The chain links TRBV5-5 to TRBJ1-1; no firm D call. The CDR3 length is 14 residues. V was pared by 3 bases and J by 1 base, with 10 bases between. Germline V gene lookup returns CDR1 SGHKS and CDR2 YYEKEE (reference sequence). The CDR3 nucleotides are TGTGCCAGCAGCTGGGCCTTGGCGAACACTGAAGCTTTCTTT. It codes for CASSWALANTEAFF.

The CDR3 DNA reads TGTGCCAGCAGCAAAGCCTGTAGACAGGGGAGCTCTGGAAACACCATATATTTT. As protein: CASSKACRQGSSGNTIYF. The chain is built from TRBV21-1 and TRBJ1-3; the table gives TRBD1 as D, unverified against the DNA. TRBV21-1 is listed as a pseudogene. The length of the CDR3 is 18 residues.

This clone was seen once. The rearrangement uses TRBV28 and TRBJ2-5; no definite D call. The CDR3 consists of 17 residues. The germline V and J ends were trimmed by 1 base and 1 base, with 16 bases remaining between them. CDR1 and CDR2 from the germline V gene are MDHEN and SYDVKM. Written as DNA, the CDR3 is TGTGCCAGCAGTTTATCCCAACTTCAGGTGATCCAAGAGACCCAGTACTTC. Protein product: CASSLSQLQVIQETQYF.

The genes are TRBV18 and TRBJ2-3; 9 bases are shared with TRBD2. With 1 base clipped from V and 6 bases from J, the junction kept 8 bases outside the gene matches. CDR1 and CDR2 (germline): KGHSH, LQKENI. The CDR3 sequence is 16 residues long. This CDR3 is CASSPLAGGALDTQYF. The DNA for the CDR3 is TGTGCCAGCTCACCACTCGCGGGGGGGGCCTTGGATACGCAGTATTTT.

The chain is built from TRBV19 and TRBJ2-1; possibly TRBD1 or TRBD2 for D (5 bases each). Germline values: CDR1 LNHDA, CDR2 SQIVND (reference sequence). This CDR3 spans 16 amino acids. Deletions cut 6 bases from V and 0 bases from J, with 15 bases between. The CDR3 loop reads CASRGLSGSSYNEQFF. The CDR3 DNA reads TGTGCCAGTAGGGGGCTCTCAGGGAGCTCCTACAATGAGCAGTTCTTC.

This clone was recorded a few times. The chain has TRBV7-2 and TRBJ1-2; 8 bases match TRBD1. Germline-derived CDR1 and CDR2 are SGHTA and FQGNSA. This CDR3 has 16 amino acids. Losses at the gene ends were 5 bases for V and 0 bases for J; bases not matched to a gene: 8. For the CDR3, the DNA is TGTGCCAGCAGCCTCCATTCAGGGGGCTCTAACTATGGCTACACCTTC. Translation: CASSLHSGGSNYGYTF.

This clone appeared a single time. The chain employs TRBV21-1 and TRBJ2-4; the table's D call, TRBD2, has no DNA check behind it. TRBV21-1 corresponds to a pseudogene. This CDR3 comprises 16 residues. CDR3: CASSLTGRLKGDIQYF. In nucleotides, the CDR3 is TGTGCCAGCAGTTTAACGGGGAGGCTGAAAGGGGACATTCAGTACTTC.

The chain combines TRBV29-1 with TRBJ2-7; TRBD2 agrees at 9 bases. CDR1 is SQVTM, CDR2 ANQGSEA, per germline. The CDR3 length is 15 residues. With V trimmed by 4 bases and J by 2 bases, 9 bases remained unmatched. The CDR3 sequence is CSVAPGVAGAYEQYF. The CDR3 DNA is TGCAGCGTTGCCCCAGGGGTAGCGGGAGCCTACGAGCAGTACTTC.

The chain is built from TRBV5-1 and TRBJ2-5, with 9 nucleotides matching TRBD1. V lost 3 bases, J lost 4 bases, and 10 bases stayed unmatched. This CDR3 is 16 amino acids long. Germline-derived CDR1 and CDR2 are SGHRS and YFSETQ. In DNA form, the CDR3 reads TGCGCCAGCAGCTCCTCCCTTCGGACAGGGGCAGAGACCCAGTACTTC. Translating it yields CASSSSLRTGAETQYF.

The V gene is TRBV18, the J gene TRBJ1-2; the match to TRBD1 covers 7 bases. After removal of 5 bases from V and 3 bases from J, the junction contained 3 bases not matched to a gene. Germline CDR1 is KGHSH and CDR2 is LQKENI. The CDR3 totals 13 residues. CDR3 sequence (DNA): TGTGCCAGCTCATCCGGACAGGACTATGGCTACACCTTC. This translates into CASSSGQDYGYTF.

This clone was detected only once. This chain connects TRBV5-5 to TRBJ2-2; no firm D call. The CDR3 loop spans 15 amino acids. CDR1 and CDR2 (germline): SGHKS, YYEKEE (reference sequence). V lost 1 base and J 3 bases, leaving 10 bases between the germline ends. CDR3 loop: CASSLLTGDTGELFF. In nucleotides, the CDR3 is TGTGCCAGCAGCTTGTTGACTGGCGACACCGGGGAGCTGTTTTTT.

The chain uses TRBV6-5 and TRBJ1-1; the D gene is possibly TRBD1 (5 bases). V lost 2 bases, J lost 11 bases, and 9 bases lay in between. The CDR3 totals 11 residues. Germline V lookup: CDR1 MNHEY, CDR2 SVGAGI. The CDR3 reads CASSYGAAAFF. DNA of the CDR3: TGTGCCAGCAGTTACGGGGCGGCGGCTTTCTTT.